This T cell receptor (beta chain) was recovered during a study of T-cell reconstitution after alpha-beta-depleted transplantation in children. Germline V gene sequence: CDR1 SEHNR, CDR2 FQNEAQ (reference sequence). CDR3 length equals 16 residues. Trimming removed 4 bases from V and 7 bases from J; junction bases left unmatched: 7. Unique molecular identifiers were incorporated into the prepared TCRbeta library. Each CDR3 protein gets one entry after TCRdb re-called the PCR reads with MiXCR. Here the sample spans about 500,000 distinct CDR3 sequences, 32% being singletons. The TCR comes from a human donor who donated a stem cell graft to a child with aplastic anemia. V and J are TRBV7-9 and TRBJ2-2; 12 bases are shared with TRBD2. The material sequenced was PBMCs from the stem cell graft donor, taken from the stem cell graft. CDR3 region: CASSSNRLAGVGELFF. CDR3 DNA sequence: TGTGCCAGCAGCTCCAATCGACTAGCGGGAGTCGGGGAGCTGTTTTTT.